This T cell receptor beta chain is drawn from a study of Ad26.COV2.S vaccination and SARS-CoV-2 variants. Regarding treatment: 15 to 20 received Ad26.COV2.S at low or high dose, single or two shots; 5 received placebo; per-sample allocation not given. It was on day 63 after the first vaccine or placebo injection that samples were taken. An Ad26 vector was used to express Wuhan-strain SARS-CoV-2 spike as the vaccine. The study's findings and limits: Overall T cell responses may have been underestimated by the analyses of TCR breadth and depth. Individuals receiving vaccine had higher spike-specific TCR breadth than placebo recipients did.

On this clone itself: The antigen is undetermined.

Produced via immunoSEQ multiplex PCR; TCRdb's table is partial and in-frame only. This table holds 400,000 to 450,000 clones, 92% found once. Sequenced here: peripheral blood, sampled in a trial of Ad26.COV2.S vaccine versus placebo. The TCR was taken from a person aged 18-65 years who received the Ad26.COV2.S COVID-19 vaccine or a placebo.

The CDR3 DNA sequence: TGTGCCAGCAGTCATCCTTCTAGCGGGGGTAGGCATGAGCAGTTCTTC. Translated: CASSHPSSGGRHEQFF. V usage is TRBV13 and J usage is TRBJ2-1; the match to TRBD2 covers 10 bases. CDR3 length equals 16 residues. Germline CDR1 is PRHDT and CDR2 is FYEKMQ (reference sequence). Trimming removed 6 bases from V and 8 bases from J; junction bases left unmatched: 13. The entire variable domain, with the rest obtained from reference TRBV13 and TRBJ2-1, is as follows: AAGVIQSPRHLIKEKRETATLKCYPIPRHDTVYWYQQGPGQDPQFLISFYEKMQSDKGSIPDRFSAQQFSDYHSELNMSSLELGDSALYFCASSHPSSGGRHEQFFGPGTRLTVL.